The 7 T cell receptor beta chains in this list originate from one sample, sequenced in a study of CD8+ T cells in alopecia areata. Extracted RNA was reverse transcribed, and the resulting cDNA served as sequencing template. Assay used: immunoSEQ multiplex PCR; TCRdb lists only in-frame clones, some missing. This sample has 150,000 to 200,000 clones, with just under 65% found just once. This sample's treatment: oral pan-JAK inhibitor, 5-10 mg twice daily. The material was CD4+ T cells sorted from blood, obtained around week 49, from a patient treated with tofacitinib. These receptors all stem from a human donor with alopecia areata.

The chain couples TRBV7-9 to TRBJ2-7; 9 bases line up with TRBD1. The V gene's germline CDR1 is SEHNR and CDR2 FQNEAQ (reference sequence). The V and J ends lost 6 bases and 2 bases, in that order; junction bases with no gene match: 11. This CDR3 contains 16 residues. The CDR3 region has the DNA TGTGCCAGCAGGGGCCCGGGACAGGGCTTAACCTACGAGCAGTACTTC. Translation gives CASRGPGQGLTYEQYF.

In nucleotides, the CDR3 is TGTGCCACCACAGGGGACCTGCAAGAGACCCAGTACTTC. This translates into CATTGDLQETQYF. V and J are TRBV10-3 and TRBJ2-5; 7 bases are a match to TRBD1. Germline V gene lookup returns CDR1 ENHRY and CDR2 SYGVKD. The CDR3 has 13 amino acids. Unmatched junction bases numbered 7, after V lost 10 bases and J lost 2 bases.

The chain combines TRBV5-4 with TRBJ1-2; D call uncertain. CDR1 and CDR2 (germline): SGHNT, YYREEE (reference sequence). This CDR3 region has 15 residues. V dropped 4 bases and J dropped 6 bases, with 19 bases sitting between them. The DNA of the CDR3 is TGTGCCAGCAGCCCCGAACTAAGACAAGTGGATGGCTACACCTTC. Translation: CASSPELRQVDGYTF.

CDR3 sequence: CAISEEAGGTDTQYF. For the CDR3, the DNA is TGTGCCATCAGTGAGGAGGCAGGGGGCACAGATACGCAGTATTTT. This sequence joins TRBV10-3 and TRBJ2-3; perhaps TRBD1 as D (6 bases). The germline gives CDR1 ENHRY, CDR2 SYGVKD. This CDR3 is 15 amino acids long. Trimming took 2 bases from V and 1 from J, leaving 10 bases between them.

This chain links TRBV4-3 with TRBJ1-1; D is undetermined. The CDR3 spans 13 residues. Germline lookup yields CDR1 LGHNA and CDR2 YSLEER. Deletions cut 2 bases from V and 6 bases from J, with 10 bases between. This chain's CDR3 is CASSQSRSSEAFF. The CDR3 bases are TGCGCCAGCAGCCAATCGCGAAGTTCTGAAGCTTTCTTT.

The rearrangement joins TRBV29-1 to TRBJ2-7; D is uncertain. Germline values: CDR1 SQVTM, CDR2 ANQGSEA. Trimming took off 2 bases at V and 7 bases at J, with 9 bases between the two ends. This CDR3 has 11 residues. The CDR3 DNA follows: TGCAGCGTTGAAAGGCTGGGGGAGCAGTACTTC. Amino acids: CSVERLGEQYF.

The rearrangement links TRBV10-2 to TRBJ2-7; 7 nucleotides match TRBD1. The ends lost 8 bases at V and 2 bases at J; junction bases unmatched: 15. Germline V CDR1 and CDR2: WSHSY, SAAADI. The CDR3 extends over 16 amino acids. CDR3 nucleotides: TGCGCCAGCTGCGACGTCGGGACAGCGAAAACCTACGAGCAGTACTTC. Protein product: CASCDVGTAKTYEQYF.